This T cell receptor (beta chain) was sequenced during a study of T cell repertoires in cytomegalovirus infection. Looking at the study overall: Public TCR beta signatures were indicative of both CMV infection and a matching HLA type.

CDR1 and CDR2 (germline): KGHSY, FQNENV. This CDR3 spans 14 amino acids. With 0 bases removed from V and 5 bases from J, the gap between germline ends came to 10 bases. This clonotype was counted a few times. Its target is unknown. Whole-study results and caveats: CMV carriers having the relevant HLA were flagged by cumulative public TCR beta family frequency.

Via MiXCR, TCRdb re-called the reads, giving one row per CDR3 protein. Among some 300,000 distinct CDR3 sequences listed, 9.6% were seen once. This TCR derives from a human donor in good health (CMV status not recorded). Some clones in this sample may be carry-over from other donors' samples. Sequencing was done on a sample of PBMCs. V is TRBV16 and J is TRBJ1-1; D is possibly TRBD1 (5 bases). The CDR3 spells CASSQSGGRTEAFF. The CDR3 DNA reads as TGTGCCAGCAGCCAATCCGGGGGTCGGACTGAAGCTTTCTTT.